This TCR beta chain was recovered during a study of response to subunit inactivated influenza vaccine. From germline, CDR1 is DFQATT and CDR2 SNEGSKA (reference sequence). With 3 bases clipped from V and 3 bases from J, the junction kept 8 bases outside the gene matches. This CDR3 spans 14 amino acids. Using its own MiXCR run on the RT-PCR reads, TCRdb lists one record per CDR3 protein. The repertoire holds 550,000 to 600,000 distinct CDR3 sequences, with around 11% as singletons. The gene calls are TRBV20-1 and TRBJ2-7; TRBD1 matches at 7 bases. This TCR derives from a man over 45 who received an inactivated influenza vaccine. The material was PBMCs from blood, obtained on the day of vaccination. CDR3 sequence: CSASRGTVSYEQYF. CDR3 DNA sequence: TGCAGTGCTAGCAGGGGGACAGTGAGCTACGAGCAGTACTTC.